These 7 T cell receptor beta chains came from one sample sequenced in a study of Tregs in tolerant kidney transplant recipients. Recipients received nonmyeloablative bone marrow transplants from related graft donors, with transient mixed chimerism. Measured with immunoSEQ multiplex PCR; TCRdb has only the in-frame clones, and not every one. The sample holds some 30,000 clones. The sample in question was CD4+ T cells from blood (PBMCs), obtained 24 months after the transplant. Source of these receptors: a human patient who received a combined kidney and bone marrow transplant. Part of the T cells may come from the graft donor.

The CDR3 region is CAAGELANTGELFF. The CDR3 bases that were read are TGCGCCGCGGGGGAGCTAGCGAACACCGGGGAG. The rearrangement links TRBV5-1 to TRBJ2-2; 7 bases are a match to TRBD2. Read coverage stops 3 residues before the CDR3 terminus; the germline J gene supplies the remainder. J gave up 0 bases and V 10 bases, and 6 bases lay outside the gene matches. Germline loops: CDR1 SGHRS, CDR2 YFSETQ. This CDR3 spans 14 amino acids. The full variable domain, completed using reference TRBV5-1 and TRBJ2-2, is KAGVTQTPRYLIKTRGQQVTLSCSPISGHRSVSWYQQTPGQGLQFLFEYFSETQRNKGNFPGRFSGRQFSNSRSEMNVSTLELGDSALYLCAAGELANTGELFFGEGSRLTVL.

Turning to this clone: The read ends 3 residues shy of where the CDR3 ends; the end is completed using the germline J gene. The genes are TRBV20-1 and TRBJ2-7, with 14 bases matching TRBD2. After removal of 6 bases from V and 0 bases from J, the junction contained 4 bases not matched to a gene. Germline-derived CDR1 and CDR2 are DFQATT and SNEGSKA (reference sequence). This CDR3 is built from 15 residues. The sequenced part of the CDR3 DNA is TGCAGTGCCAAGGGGACTAGCGGGAGCTCCTACGAG. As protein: CSAKGTSGSSYE. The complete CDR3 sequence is CSAKGTSGSSYEQYF.

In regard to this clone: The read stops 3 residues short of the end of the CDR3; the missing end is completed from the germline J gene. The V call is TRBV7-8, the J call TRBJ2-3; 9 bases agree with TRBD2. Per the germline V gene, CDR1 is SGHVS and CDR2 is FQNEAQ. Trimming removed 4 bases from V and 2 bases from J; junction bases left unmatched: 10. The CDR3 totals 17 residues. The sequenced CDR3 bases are TGTGCCAGCAGCTCTAGGTGGCTAGCGGGATCCACAGATACG. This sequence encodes CASSSRWLAGSTDT. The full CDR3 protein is CASSSRWLAGSTDTQYF.

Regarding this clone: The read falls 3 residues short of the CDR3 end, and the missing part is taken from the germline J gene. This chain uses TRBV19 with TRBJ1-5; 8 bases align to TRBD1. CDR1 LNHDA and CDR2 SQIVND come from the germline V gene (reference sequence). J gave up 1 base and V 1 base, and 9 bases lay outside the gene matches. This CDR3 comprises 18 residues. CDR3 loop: CASSIVGPGQGSNQPQHF. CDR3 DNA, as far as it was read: TGTGCCAGTAGTATAGTAGGCCCCGGACAGGGAAGCAATCAGCCC.

CDR3 DNA, as far as it was read: TGCGCCAGCAGCTCCGGGACAGGGGGAGACGAG. Translating it yields CASSSGTGGDE. The entire CDR3 protein is CASSSGTGGDEQYF. The V gene is TRBV5-1, the J gene TRBJ2-7; 11 positions agree with TRBD1. The sequenced fragment ends 3 residues before the CDR3 boundary, so the rest is inferred from the germline J gene. Germline V gives CDR1 SGHRS, CDR2 YFSETQ. Trimming removed 3 bases from V and 5 bases from J; junction bases left unmatched: 4. The CDR3 spans 14 residues.

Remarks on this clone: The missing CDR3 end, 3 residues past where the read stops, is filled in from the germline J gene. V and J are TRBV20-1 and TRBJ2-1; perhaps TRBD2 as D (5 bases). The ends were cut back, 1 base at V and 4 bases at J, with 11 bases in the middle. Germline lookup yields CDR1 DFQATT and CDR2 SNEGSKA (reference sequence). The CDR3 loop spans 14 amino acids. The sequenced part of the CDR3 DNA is TGCAGTGCTAGAGTCGCTAGCACTTACAATGAG. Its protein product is CSARVASTYNE. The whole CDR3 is CSARVASTYNEQFF.

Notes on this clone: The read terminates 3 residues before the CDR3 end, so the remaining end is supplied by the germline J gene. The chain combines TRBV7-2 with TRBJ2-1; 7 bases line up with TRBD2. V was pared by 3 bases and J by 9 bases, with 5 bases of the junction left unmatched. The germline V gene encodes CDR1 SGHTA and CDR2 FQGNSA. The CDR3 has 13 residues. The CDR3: CASSFRLATEQFF. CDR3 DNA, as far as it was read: TGTGCCAGCAGCTTTCGACTAGCAACTGAG.